The source of this TCR beta chain is a study of control samples from healthy donors and cancer patients. TCRdb keeps only in-frame clones here, not all; method: immunoSEQ multiplex PCR. The sample consists of tens of thousands of clones, about 89% of them appearing once. This sequence originates from a woman between 45 and 60 years old with colorectal cancer. The sequenced sample was PBMCs.

CDR3 in DNA: TGTGCCAGCAGCACAGGACAGTCCAATGAAGCTTTCTTT. This gives the protein CASSTGQSNEAFF. The rearrangement uses TRBV5-5 and TRBJ1-1; TRBD1 might be the D (6 bases). CDR1 SGHKS and CDR2 YYEKEE come from the germline V gene (reference sequence). The CDR3 is made up of 13 amino acids. The V end was cut by 4 bases, the J end by 7 bases, with 14 bases between.